The sequence of this T cell receptor beta chain was determined in a study of STAT5B mutations in CD4+ large granular lymphocyte leukemia. Study-wide results and caveats: 8/27 top patient clones versus 2/35 control clones were TRBV06-family.

Recruitment of CD4+ T-LGLL patients was in Padova, Helsinki and Shinshu. This was a survey-level run. Under the authors' procedure: Putative leukemic clones, around 61 in all, each exceeded 5% of the repertoire. Produced via immunoSEQ multiplex PCR; TCRdb's table is partial and in-frame only. V and J calls and clone size are given by that table; D and trimming were obtained from the DNA. The sample includes fewer than 7,500 clones, over 75% of them seen just once. CDR3 length: 19 amino acids. Germline V gene data show CDR1 as SGDLS and CDR2 as YYNGEE. V was trimmed by 3 bases and J by 6 bases, leaving 30 bases between them. Points on this clone: The antigen remains unidentified.

The sequenced sample consisted of PBMCs. The chain joins TRBV9 to TRBJ1-2; D is undetermined. The sequence was obtained from a man older than 75 with CD4+ T-cell large granular lymphocyte leukemia. The chain's CDR3 is CASSGNPPGLGSAEDGYTF. For the CDR3, the DNA is TGTGCCAGCAGCGGAAATCCACCGGGCCTGGGATCGGCGGAGGATGGCTACACCTTC.